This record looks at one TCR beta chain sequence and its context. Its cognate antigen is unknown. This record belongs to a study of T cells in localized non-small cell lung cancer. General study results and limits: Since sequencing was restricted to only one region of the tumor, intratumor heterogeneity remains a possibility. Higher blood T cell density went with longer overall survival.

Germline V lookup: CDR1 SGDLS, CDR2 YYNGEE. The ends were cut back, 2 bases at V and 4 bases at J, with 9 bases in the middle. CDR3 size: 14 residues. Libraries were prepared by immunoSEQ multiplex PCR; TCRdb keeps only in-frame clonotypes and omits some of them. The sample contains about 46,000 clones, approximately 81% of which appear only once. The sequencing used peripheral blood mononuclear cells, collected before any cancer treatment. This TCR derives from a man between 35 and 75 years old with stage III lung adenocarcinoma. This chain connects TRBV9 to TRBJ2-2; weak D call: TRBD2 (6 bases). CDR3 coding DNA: TGTGCCAGCAGCGTGGGACTCATCACCGGGGAGCTGTTTTTT. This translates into CASSVGLITGELFF. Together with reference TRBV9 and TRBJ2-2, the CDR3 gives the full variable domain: DSGVTQTPKHLITATGQRVTLRCSPRSGDLSVYWYQQSLDQGLQFLIQYYNGEERAKGNILERFSAQQFPDLHSELNLSSLELGDSALYFCASSVGLITGELFFGEGSRLTVL.